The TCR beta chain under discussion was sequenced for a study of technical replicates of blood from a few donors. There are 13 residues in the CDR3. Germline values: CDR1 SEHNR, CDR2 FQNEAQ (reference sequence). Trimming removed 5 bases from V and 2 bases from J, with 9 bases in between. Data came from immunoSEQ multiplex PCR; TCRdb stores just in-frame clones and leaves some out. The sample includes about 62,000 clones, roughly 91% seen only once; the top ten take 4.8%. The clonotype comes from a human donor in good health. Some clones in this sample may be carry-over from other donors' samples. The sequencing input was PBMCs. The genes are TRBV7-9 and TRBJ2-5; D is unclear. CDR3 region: CASSRPVQETQYF. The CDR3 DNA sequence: TGTGCCAGCAGCCGCCCGGTGCAAGAGACCCAGTACTTC.